Detailed here is one T cell receptor beta chain. Its specificity is unknown. The authors drew around 9.4 milliliters of peripheral blood from each donor. The entry originates in a study of blood T cells in healthy people across ages. A second about 7 to 12 cycle PCR used barcoded and J-beta primers. A single record per CDR3 protein comes from TCRdb applying MiXCR to the 5' RACE reads. Here the sample spans about 900,000 distinct CDR3 sequences, approximately 65% being singletons. CDR1 and CDR2 from the germline V gene are SQVTM and ANQGSEA. The CDR3 is 16 amino acids. V lost 3 bases, J lost 6 bases, and 24 bases lay in between. General study results and limits: More naive CD4+ cells and higher diversity were found in long-lived than in aged donors.

The origin of this receptor is a man aged 25 to 45 in good health. V gene TRBV29-1 combines with J gene TRBJ2-7; TRBD1 is a possible D gene (6 bases). Specimen: blood. The CDR3 sequence is CSVEIWQGPSQSEQYF. CDR3 DNA sequence: TGCAGCGTTGAGATCTGGCAGGGGCCGTCCCAGAGCGAGCAGTACTTC.